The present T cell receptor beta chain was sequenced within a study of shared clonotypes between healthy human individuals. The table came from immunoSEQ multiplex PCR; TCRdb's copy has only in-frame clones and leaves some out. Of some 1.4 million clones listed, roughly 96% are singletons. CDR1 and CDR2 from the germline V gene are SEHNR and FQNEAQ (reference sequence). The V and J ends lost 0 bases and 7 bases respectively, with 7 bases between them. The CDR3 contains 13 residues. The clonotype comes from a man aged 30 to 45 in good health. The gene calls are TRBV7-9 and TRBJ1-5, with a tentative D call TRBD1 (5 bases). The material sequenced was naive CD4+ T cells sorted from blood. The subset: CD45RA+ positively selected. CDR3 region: CASSLAGEQPQHF. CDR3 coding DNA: TGTGCCAGCAGCTTAGCGGGGGAACAGCCCCAGCATTTT.